The rows below give T cell receptor beta chains drawn from one sample of a study of T-cell memory formation after mild COVID-19. Each CDR3 protein is one row after TCRdb ran MiXCR on the 5' RACE reads. The sample lists around 320,000 distinct CDR3 sequences, roughly 13% seen once, with 21% in the top ten. The specimen was PBMCs or a T cell subset sorted from them (not recorded which). All receptors come from a man aged 18 to 35 who had mild COVID-19 (a few samples of this study predate the infection). Cell type and time point are not known. Each CDR3 is given with its conserved first and last residue. D genes are given only for firm matches. Size is stated for part of the rows, as once, few or many counts, or as a class when the clone is expanded.

CDR3aa: CASSPSWVMNTEAFF
CDR3nt: TGTGCCAGCAGCCCGAGTTGGGTCATGAACACTGAAGCTTTCTTT
v_gene: TRBV5-6
d_gene: NA
j_gene: TRBJ1-1
abundance: NA

CDR3aa: CASSPFGGLAGGRSYNEQFF
CDR3nt: TGCGCCAGCAGCCCGTTTGGAGGACTAGCGGGGGGTCGCTCCTACAATGAGCAGTTCTTC
v_gene: TRBV4-1
d_gene: TRBD2
j_gene: TRBJ2-1
abundance: NA

CDR3aa: CASSQGTVGGEKLFF
CDR3nt: TGTGCCAGCAGCCAAGGTACAGTGGGCGGTGAAAAACTGTTTTTT
v_gene: TRBV3-1
d_gene: NA
j_gene: TRBJ1-4
abundance: NA

CDR3aa: CASSLADDNYGYTF
CDR3nt: TGTGCCAGCAGCTTGGCCGACGATAACTATGGCTACACCTTC
v_gene: TRBV5-4
d_gene: NA
j_gene: TRBJ1-2
abundance: NA

CDR3aa: CASSYPGDSEQFF
CDR3nt: TGTGCCAGCAGCTACCCGGGGGATAGTGAGCAGTTCTTC
v_gene: TRBV7-9
d_gene: NA
j_gene: TRBJ2-1
abundance: NA

CDR3aa: CASSLVAQNTGELFF
CDR3nt: TGCGCCAGCAGCTTGGTAGCCCAGAACACCGGGGAGCTGTTTTTT
v_gene: TRBV5-1
d_gene: NA
j_gene: TRBJ2-2
abundance: few

CDR3aa: CASSLGNVYNEQFF
CDR3nt: TGTGCCAGCAGCTTAGGGAACGTGTACAATGAGCAGTTCTTC
v_gene: TRBV11-2
d_gene: NA
j_gene: TRBJ2-1
abundance: few

CDR3aa: CASSPWGQGGTGELFF
CDR3nt: TGTGCCAGCAGTCCATGGGGACAGGGTGGAACCGGGGAGCTGTTTTTT
v_gene: TRBV12-3/TRBV12-4
d_gene: TRBD1
j_gene: TRBJ2-2
abundance: few

CDR3aa: CASSLGDPRSYNEQFF
CDR3nt: TGTGCCAGCAGCTTAGGAGACCCACGCTCCTACAATGAGCAGTTCTTC
v_gene: TRBV7-9
d_gene: NA
j_gene: TRBJ2-1
abundance: NA

CDR3aa: CSASGRPGRTEAFF
CDR3nt: TGCAGCGCCTCCGGGCGGCCAGGGAGGACTGAAGCTTTCTTT
v_gene: TRBV29-1
d_gene: NA
j_gene: TRBJ1-1
abundance: NA

CDR3aa: CASSSLTSGAYNEQFF
CDR3nt: TGTGCCAGCAGTTCTTTGACTAGCGGGGCTTACAATGAGCAGTTCTTC
v_gene: TRBV6-2/TRBV6-3
d_gene: TRBD2
j_gene: TRBJ2-1
abundance: many

CDR3aa: CASSFGAGGAINEKLFF
CDR3nt: TGCGCCAGCAGCTTCGGGGCAGGGGGAGCCATTAATGAAAAACTGTTTTTT
v_gene: TRBV5-1
d_gene: TRBD1
j_gene: TRBJ1-4
abundance: few

CDR3aa: CATSDTGTGGYEQYF
CDR3nt: TGTGCCACCAGTGATACCGGGACAGGGGGCTACGAGCAGTACTTC
v_gene: TRBV24-1
d_gene: TRBD1
j_gene: TRBJ2-7
abundance: NA

CDR3aa: CASSAVPRDKETQYF
CDR3nt: TGTGCCAGCAGCGCCGTCCCTAGGGATAAAGAGACCCAGTACTTC
v_gene: TRBV9
d_gene: NA
j_gene: TRBJ2-5
abundance: few

CDR3aa: CASSSGQTYGYTF
CDR3nt: TGTGCCAGCAGTAGCGGACAGACCTATGGCTACACCTTC
v_gene: TRBV6-1
d_gene: NA
j_gene: TRBJ1-2
abundance: NA

CDR3aa: CASSPAGVYETQYF
CDR3nt: TGTGCCAGCAGCCCTGCGGGGGTCTATGAGACCCAGTACTTC
v_gene: TRBV7-2
d_gene: TRBD2
j_gene: TRBJ2-5
abundance: NA

CDR3aa: CASHREANTEAFF
CDR3nt: TGTGCCAGCCACCGAGAAGCGAACACTGAAGCTTTCTTT
v_gene: TRBV6-2/TRBV6-3
d_gene: NA
j_gene: TRBJ1-1
abundance: NA

CDR3aa: CATSRAGTSREKLIF
CDR3nt: TGTGCCACCAGCAGGGCCGGGACGTCGCGAGAAAAACTGATTTTT
v_gene: TRBV15
d_gene: NA
j_gene: TRBJ1-4
abundance: NA

CDR3aa: CASSPQLHSSNTEAFF
CDR3nt: TGTGCCAGCAGCCCCCAATTACATTCCTCGAACACTGAAGCTTTCTTT
v_gene: TRBV9
d_gene: NA
j_gene: TRBJ1-1
abundance: few

CDR3aa: CASSQQGTAQTQYF
CDR3nt: TGTGCCAGCAGCCAACAAGGGACAGCCCAGACCCAGTACTTC
v_gene: TRBV7-2
d_gene: TRBD1
j_gene: TRBJ2-5
abundance: few

CDR3aa: CAISGHFQETQYF
CDR3nt: TGTGCCATCAGTGGACACTTCCAAGAGACCCAGTACTTC
v_gene: TRBV10-3
d_gene: NA
j_gene: TRBJ2-5
abundance: NA

CDR3aa: CATSIPTAPYQPQHF
CDR3nt: TGTGCCACCAGCATCCCCACAGCCCCCTATCAGCCCCAGCATTTT
v_gene: TRBV15
d_gene: NA
j_gene: TRBJ1-5
abundance: few

CDR3aa: CASSFGGGAGELFF
CDR3nt: TGTGCCAGCAGTTTTGGGGGCGGCGCCGGGGAGCTGTTTTTT
v_gene: TRBV12-3/TRBV12-4
d_gene: NA
j_gene: TRBJ2-2
abundance: NA

CDR3aa: CATRSYSYEQYF
CDR3nt: TGTGCCACCCGGAGTTACTCCTACGAGCAGTACTTC
v_gene: TRBV6-6
d_gene: NA
j_gene: TRBJ2-7
abundance: few

CDR3aa: CASSLLARGNTIYF
CDR3nt: TGTGCCAGCAGCTTACTTGCACGGGGAAACACCATATATTTT
v_gene: TRBV11-2
d_gene: NA
j_gene: TRBJ1-3
abundance: once